The T cell receptor beta chain under discussion was sequenced for a study of T cells after yellow fever vaccination. Whole-study results and caveats: Repertoires obtained by FACS sorting could include abundant clonotypes that entered as contaminants from the bulk population.

This clonotype showed up many times. Its antigen remains unknown. Researchers made TCR cDNA using 5'RACE template switching, and this step added a universal primer site and UMIs. From the 5' RACE reads, TCRdb called clonotypes with MiXCR, one entry per CDR3 protein. Among about 320,000 distinct CDR3 sequences, around 4.5% were seen once, and the ten largest hold roughly a fifth. This CDR3 contains 12 residues. V gave up 3 bases and J gave up 11 bases, with 8 bases separating them. The V and J genes are TRBV12-3 or TRBV12-4 and TRBJ1-6; the D is unclear. Specimen: PBMCs, collected 15 days after the yellow fever booster vaccination. The receptor was isolated from a man between 18 and 29 years old who received the YFV17D yellow fever vaccine. CDR3 in amino acids: CASSFQEAPLHF. CDR3 coding DNA: TGTGCCAGCAGTTTTCAGGAGGCACCCCTCCACTTT.